This T cell receptor (beta chain) was recorded in a study of blood T cell repertoires in COVID-19. The overall study: Material from acute and convalescent COVID-19 was sourced from the United States, Italy and Spain. Sources were T cells, B-cell-depleted T cells, or PBMCs; the material itself was cDNA or gDNA.

From germline, CDR1 is KGHSH and CDR2 LQKENI. The CDR3 is 16 amino acids. V shed 3 bases and J 7 bases; nucleotides not matched to a gene: 5. Per the original data handling: Amplification of reference gene primers provided the estimated nucleated cell counts. Measured with immunoSEQ multiplex PCR; TCRdb has only the in-frame clones, and not every one. V, J and clone size were drawn from that table, and D and trimming were deduced from the DNA. Of some 280,000 clones listed, approximately 90% are singletons. J is TRBJ1-6 and V is TRBV18, with 11 bases identical to TRBD1. The sample consisted of peripheral blood. The sequence was obtained from a young woman with active or convalescent COVID-19. The CDR3 region is CASSPLGQGANSPLHF. The CDR3 DNA is TGTGCCAGCTCACCCCTAGGACAGGGGGCGAATTCACCCCTCCACTTT. The full variable domain, rest sourced from reference TRBV18 and TRBJ1-6, is NAGVMQNPRHLVRRRGQEARLRCSPMKGHSHVYWYRQLPEEGLKFMVYLQKENIIDESGMPKERFSAEFPKEGPSILRIQQVVRGDSAAYFCASSPLGQGANSPLHFGNGTRLTVT.